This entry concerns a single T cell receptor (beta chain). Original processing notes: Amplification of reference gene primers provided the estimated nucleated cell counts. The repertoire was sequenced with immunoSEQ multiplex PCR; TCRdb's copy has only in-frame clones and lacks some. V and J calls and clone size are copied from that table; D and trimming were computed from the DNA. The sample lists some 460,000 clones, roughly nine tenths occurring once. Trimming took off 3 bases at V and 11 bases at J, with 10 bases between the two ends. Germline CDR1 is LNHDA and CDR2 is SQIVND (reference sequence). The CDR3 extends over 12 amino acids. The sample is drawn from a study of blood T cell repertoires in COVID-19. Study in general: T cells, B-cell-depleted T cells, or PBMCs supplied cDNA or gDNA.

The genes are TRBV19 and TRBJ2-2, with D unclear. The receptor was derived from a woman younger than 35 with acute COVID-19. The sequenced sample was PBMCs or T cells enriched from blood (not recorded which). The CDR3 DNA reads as TGTGCCAGTAGTATGACGGGTCAAGAGCTGTTTTTT. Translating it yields CASSMTGQELFF.